Each of the 13 T cell receptor beta chains below was sequenced from the same sample in a study of blood T cell repertoires in COVID-19. Using immunoSEQ multiplex PCR, the repertoire was profiled, and TCRdb retains in-frame clones only, with some absent. The sample records roughly 140,000 clones, 82% being singletons. Sequencing was carried out using peripheral blood. These receptors originate from a woman at least 80 years old with acute or convalescent COVID-19.

V usage is TRBV4-1 and J usage is TRBJ2-3; TRBD2 is a possible D gene (7 bases). V lost 4 bases and J 3 bases, leaving 17 bases between the germline ends. CDR1 and CDR2 (germline): MGHRA, YSYEKL. This CDR3 is built from 16 residues. This chain's CDR3 is CASSLGGEGRTDTQYF. For the CDR3, the DNA is TGCGCCAGCAGCCTAGGGGGGGAGGGAAGAACAGATACGCAGTATTTT.

The chain couples TRBV11-2 to TRBJ1-6; D may be TRBD1 (5 bases). V was cut by 4 bases and J by 0 bases, with 16 bases left in between. There are 18 residues in the CDR3. Per germline, CDR1 SGHAT and CDR2 FQNNGV. The CDR3 DNA sequence: TGTGCCAGCAGCTCGCCGGGGGGGGGAAGCTCCTATAATTCACCCCTCCACTTT. Translation: CASSSPGGGSSYNSPLHF.

V is TRBV5-4 and J is TRBJ1-2; 9 positions agree with TRBD1. Germline assignment: CDR1 SGHNT and CDR2 YYREEE (reference sequence). V gave up 3 bases and J gave up 6 bases; unmatched junction bases: 9. The length of the CDR3 is 15 residues. CDR3 sequence: CASSSPGTGRDGYTF. The CDR3, as DNA: TGTGCCAGCAGCTCCCCGGGGACAGGGCGAGATGGCTACACCTTC.

The J gene is TRBJ1-1, the V gene TRBV23-1; TRBD1 is a possible D gene (6 bases). TRBV23-1 is an ORF for which the function is uncertain. This CDR3 is built from 15 residues. The V and J ends lost 2 bases and 10 bases respectively, with 20 bases between them. CDR3 bases: TGCGCCAGCAGTCAACAGGAAGAGGGGGTAGGGGCAGCTTTCTTT. It codes for CASSQQEEGVGAAFF.

As concerns this clone: Within the sample, other DNA sequences also encode this same CDR3. This chain connects TRBV7-2 to TRBJ2-6, with 12 bases that match TRBD2. V lost 4 bases, J lost 1 base, and 2 bases stayed unmatched. Per germline, CDR1 SGHTA and CDR2 FQGNSA. CDR3 length: 17 amino acids. The CDR3 is CASSSSGGASGANVLTF. As DNA, the CDR3 is TGTGCCAGCAGCTCTAGCGGGGGGGCTTCTGGGGCCAACGTCCTGACTTTC.

The chain carries TRBV30 and TRBJ2-1, with a tentative D call TRBD2 (6 bases). Germline CDR1 is GTSNPN and CDR2 is SVGIG (reference sequence). Trimming removed 2 bases at V and 16 bases at J, with 21 bases between. The CDR3 runs 13 residues. CDR3 in amino acids: CAWSLWGEAPGFF. CDR3 nucleotide sequence: TGTGCCTGGAGTCTATGGGGGGAGGCCCCCGGATTCTTC.

This chain's CDR3 is CSASSWGRESNQPQHF. In DNA form, the CDR3 reads TGCAGTGCTAGTAGTTGGGGGAGGGAAAGCAATCAGCCCCAGCATTTT. The chain combines TRBV20-1 with TRBJ1-5; D is possibly TRBD1 (5 bases). The germline V gene has CDR1 DFQATT and CDR2 SNEGSKA (reference sequence). The V and J ends lost 3 bases and 1 base respectively, with 16 bases between them. The CDR3 has 16 residues.

This clone was picked up a small number of times. The CDR3 loop is CASSRSVYGYTF. The CDR3 DNA reads as TGTGCCAGCAGCCGATCGGTCTATGGCTACACCTTC. The rearrangement links TRBV12-3 or TRBV12-4 to TRBJ1-2; D ambiguous. Trimming took off 6 bases at V and 4 bases at J, with 9 bases between the two ends. The CDR3 totals 12 residues.

CDR3 DNA sequence: TGCGCCAGCAGCCTCGGGACTAGGAACACCGGGGAGCTGTTTTTT. Translated: CASSLGTRNTGELFF. This chain links TRBV4-1 with TRBJ2-2; TRBD2 agrees at 8 bases. The CDR3 contains 15 residues. Germline CDR1 reads MGHRA; CDR2 reads YSYEKL. Trimming at V came to 4 bases and at J to 1 base, leaving 2 bases not matched to a gene.

The table lists this clone with a few counts. DNA for the CDR3: TGTGCTACGACTACCGTTGACGGCTACACCTTC. Amino acids: CATTTVDGYTF. V is TRBV12-5 and J is TRBJ1-2, with unresolved D. Trimming left V 10 bases short and J 8 bases short, with 14 bases between. This CDR3 has 11 residues. The V gene's germline CDR1 is LGHNT and CDR2 FRNRAP.

For the CDR3, the DNA is TGTGCCACCAGTGCCCCAAACCCTACAGGGAACACTGAAGCTTTCTTT. Residues: CATSAPNPTGNTEAFF. The genes are TRBV24-1 and TRBJ1-1, with a weak D call TRBD1 (5 bases). The CDR3 is 16 residues long. The germline V and J ends were trimmed by 5 bases and 1 base, with 16 bases remaining between them. Germline lookup yields CDR1 KGHDR and CDR2 SFDVKD.

The genes are TRBV27 and TRBJ2-7; TRBD2 aligns across 8 bases. CDR1 is MNHEY and CDR2 is SMNVEV in the germline V gene (reference sequence). The length of the CDR3 is 15 residues. V trimming: 5 bases; J trimming: 7 bases; junction bases outside the gene matches: 13. The CDR3 DNA sequence: TGTGCCAGCAGTCCCATCCCTAGCGGGTTGTTTGAGCAGTACTTC. Its translation: CASSPIPSGLFEQYF.

The chain couples TRBV5-1 to TRBJ2-7; possible D gene TRBD1, 6 bases. The CDR3 has 16 amino acids. Trimming took off 3 bases at V and 5 bases at J, with 21 bases between the two ends. In germline, CDR1 is SGHRS, CDR2 YFSETQ. CDR3 nucleotide sequence: TGCGCCAGCAGCTGGGCACATGGGACAACCCCCCACGAGCAGTACTTC. Its translation is CASSWAHGTTPHEQYF.